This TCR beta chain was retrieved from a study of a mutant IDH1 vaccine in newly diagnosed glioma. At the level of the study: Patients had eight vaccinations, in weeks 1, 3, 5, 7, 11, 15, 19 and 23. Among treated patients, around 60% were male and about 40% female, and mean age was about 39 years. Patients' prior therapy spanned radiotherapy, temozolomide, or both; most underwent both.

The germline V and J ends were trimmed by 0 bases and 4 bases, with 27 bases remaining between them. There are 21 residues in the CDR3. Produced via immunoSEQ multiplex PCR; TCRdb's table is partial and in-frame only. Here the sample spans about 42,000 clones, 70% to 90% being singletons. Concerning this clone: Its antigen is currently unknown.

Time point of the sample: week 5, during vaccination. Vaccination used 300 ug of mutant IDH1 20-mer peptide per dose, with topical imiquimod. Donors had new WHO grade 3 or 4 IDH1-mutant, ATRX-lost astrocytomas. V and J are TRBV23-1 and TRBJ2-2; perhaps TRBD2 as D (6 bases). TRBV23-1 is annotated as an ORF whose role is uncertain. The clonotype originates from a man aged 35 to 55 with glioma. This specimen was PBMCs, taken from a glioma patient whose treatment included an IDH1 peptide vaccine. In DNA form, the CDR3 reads TGCGCCAGCAGTCAATCGGCCGGGAGACTGGCTAACCGACGGGTCACCGGGGAGCTGTTTTTT. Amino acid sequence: CASSQSAGRLANRRVTGELFF.